This TCR beta chain was captured by sequencing in a study of T cell responses to AZD1222 COVID-19 vaccine. The CDR3 extends over 14 amino acids. CDR1 and CDR2 from the germline V gene are SNHLY and FYNNEI. Trimming took off 6 bases at V and 3 bases at J, with 11 bases between the two ends. Assay used: immunoSEQ multiplex PCR; TCRdb lists only in-frame clones, some missing. The sample carries some 190,000 clones, 91% recorded once. Source: peripheral blood, taken 28 days after the second AZD1222 dose. This receptor was taken from an adult who received the AZD1222 COVID-19 vaccine. V usage is TRBV2 and J usage is TRBJ1-4; possible D gene TRBD1, 5 bases. CDR3 DNA sequence: TGTGCCAGCAGGGTTGGGGGGGCTAATGAAAAACTGTTTTTT. Its translation: CASRVGGANEKLFF.